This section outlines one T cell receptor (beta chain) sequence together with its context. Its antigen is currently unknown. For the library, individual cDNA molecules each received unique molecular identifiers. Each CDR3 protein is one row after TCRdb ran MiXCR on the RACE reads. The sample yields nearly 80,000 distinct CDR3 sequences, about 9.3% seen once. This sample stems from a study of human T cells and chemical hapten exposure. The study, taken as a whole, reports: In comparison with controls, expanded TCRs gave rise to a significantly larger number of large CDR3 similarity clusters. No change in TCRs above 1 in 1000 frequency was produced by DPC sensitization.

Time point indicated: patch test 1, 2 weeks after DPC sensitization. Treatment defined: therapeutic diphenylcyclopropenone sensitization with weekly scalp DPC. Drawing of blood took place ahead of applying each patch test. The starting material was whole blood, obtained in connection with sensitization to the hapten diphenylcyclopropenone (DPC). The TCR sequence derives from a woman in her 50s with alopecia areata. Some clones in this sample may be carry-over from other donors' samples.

The CDR3 is CASSQSRLAQADEQFF. The CDR3 region has the DNA TGCGCCAGCAGTCAATCGCGGCTAGCCCAGGCGGATGAGCAGTTCTTC. The rearrangement joins TRBV23-1 to TRBJ2-1, with D possibly TRBD2 on 5 matching bases. Being an ORF, TRBV23-1 has a function that is uncertain. V was shortened by 0 bases and J by 8 bases, with 17 bases between the two germline ends. The CDR3 runs 16 residues.